A selection of T cell receptor beta chains follows, all from one sample in a study of T cell repertoires in cytomegalovirus infection. One entry per CDR3 protein, called by TCRdb with MiXCR from the reads. The sample carries under 200,000 distinct CDR3 sequences, 15% to 20% recorded once. The specimen was CD8+ T cells from PBMCs. The receptors derive from a human donor in good health (CMV status not recorded). Some clones in this sample may be carry-over from other donors' samples. The CDR3 runs from the conserved cysteine through the conserved F or W. D genes are given only for firm matches. The size entry is marked missing in some rows and otherwise reads once, few, many or a size class.

few | TRBJ2-1 | TRBV19 | TRBD1 | CASTPIQGASYNEQFF | TGTGCCAGTACCCCTATACAGGGGGCCTCCTACAATGAGCAGTTCTTC
NA | TRBJ1-5 | TRBV7-4 | NA | CASRELGLNQPQHF | TGTGCCAGCAGAGAGTTAGGGCTGAATCAGCCCCAGCATTTT
few | TRBJ2-1 | TRBV2 | TRBD2 | CARGDPAGPNEQFF | TGTGCCAGAGGGGATCCAGCGGGGCCCAATGAGCAGTTCTTC
NA | TRBJ1-5 | TRBV7-6 | NA | CASSLGVDGNQPQHF | TGTGCCAGCAGCTTAGGGGTGGATGGCAATCAGCCCCAGCATTTT
NA | TRBJ2-3 | TRBV28 | TRBD1 | CASSQGQGVADTQYF | TGTGCCAGCAGTCAGGGACAGGGGGTGGCCGATACGCAGTATTTT
few | TRBJ1-1 | TRBV7-9 | NA | CASSLGGMEGGTEAFF | TGTGCCAGCAGCTTAGGAGGGATGGAGGGGGGCACTGAAGCTTTCTTT
NA | TRBJ2-5 | TRBV25-1 | NA | CASSEYIGIQIQETQYF | TGTGCCAGCAGTGAATATATCGGGATTCAGATACAAGAGACCCAGTACTTC
NA | TRBJ2-2 | TRBV11-1 | NA | CASSPFNTGELFF | TGTGCCAGCAGCCCATTTAACACCGGGGAGCTGTTTTTT
few | TRBJ2-7 | TRBV5-6 | TRBD2 | CASTTGGTSYEQYF | TGTGCCAGCACCACGGGGGGGACTTCTTACGAGCAGTACTTC
NA | TRBJ2-7 | TRBV3-1 | TRBD2 | CASSPSSGGAYEQYF | TGTGCCAGCAGCCCATCTAGCGGGGGGGCCTACGAGCAGTACTTC
few | TRBJ2-7 | TRBV6-6 | NA | CASSVRDGSSYEQYF | TGTGCCAGCAGTGTCCGGGACGGAAGCTCCTACGAGCAGTACTTC
many | TRBJ2-1 | TRBV7-2 | NA | CASSSDRFEQFF | TGTGCCAGCAGTTCCGACAGGTTCGAGCAGTTCTTC
NA | TRBJ1-6 | TRBV4-2 | NA | CASSEQGFNSPLHF | TGTGCCAGCAGCGAACAGGGTTTCAATTCACCCCTCCACTTT
few | TRBJ1-2 | TRBV7-2 | NA | CASTPGGPDGYTF | TGTGCCAGCACCCCTGGGGGACCAGATGGCTACACCTTC
many | TRBJ1-1 | TRBV7-9 | NA | CASSSGQREAFF | TGTGCCAGCAGTTCTGGACAGCGTGAAGCTTTCTTT